These 30 T cell receptor beta chains share one sample of origin, sequenced in a study of blood T cell repertoires in COVID-19 (dated by TCRdb to between 2020 and 2021). Libraries were prepared through the immunoSEQ multiplex PCR assay. In its TCRdb copy, this immuneACCESS table keeps in-frame sequences only and misses some clones. Where compared with another copy, unresolved V genes explain less than half of these, and the others have no known cause. Counted in this sample were 160,000 or so clones; around 74% of them appeared once. The leading ten clones occupy 7% to 10% of the sample. The material sequenced was peripheral blood. All receptors derive from a woman aged 60 to 75 with COVID-19, enrolled during active disease.

The chain recombines TRBV14 with TRBJ2-3; D not certain. Trimming removed 4 bases from V and 4 bases from J, with 15 bases in between. The CDR3 spans 15 residues. The germline V gene has CDR1 SGHDN and CDR2 FVKESK. The CDR3 region has the DNA TGTGCCAGCAGCCGAGCCAACTCGCGCGCAGATACGCAGTATTTT. It encodes CASSRANSRADTQYF.

The V and J genes are TRBV9 and TRBJ1-1; no clear D gene. Germline V gene lookup returns CDR1 SGDLS and CDR2 YYNGEE. This CDR3 spans 14 amino acids. The V end lost 0 bases, the J end lost 4 bases, and 10 bases lay between the germline ends. The CDR3 DNA sequence: TGTGCCAGCAGCGTAGCTTTAGAGAGCACTGAAGCTTTCTTT. Encoded protein: CASSVALESTEAFF.

V and J are TRBV27 and TRBJ2-1; a possible D gene is TRBD1 (6 bases). Germline V gene data show CDR1 as MNHEY and CDR2 as SMNVEV (reference sequence). V lost 3 bases, J lost 9 bases, and 15 bases lay in between. This CDR3 has 14 residues. The CDR3 nucleotides read TGTGCCAGCAGTTTGGGGGCAGCGTTGGGTGAGCAGTTCTTC. This codes for CASSLGAALGEQFF.

The chain has TRBV5-5 and TRBJ2-3; TRBD2 aligns across 9 bases. Germline V gene data show CDR1 as SGHKS and CDR2 as YYEKEE (reference sequence). V gave up 0 bases and J gave up 4 bases; unmatched junction bases: 6. The CDR3 has 16 residues. The CDR3 spells CASSLEQRGVSDTQYF. CDR3 sequence (DNA): TGTGCCAGCAGCTTGGAACAGCGGGGGGTATCAGATACGCAGTATTTT.

The rearrangement joins TRBV4-2 to TRBJ2-1; TRBD2 matches at 11 bases. Germline assignment: CDR1 LGHNA and CDR2 YNFKEQ. CDR3 length equals 16 residues. Unmatched junction bases numbered 9, after V lost 3 bases and J lost 8 bases. The CDR3 coding sequence is TGTGCCAGCAGCCAGGTAGCGGGAGGGCCTGACGATGAGCAGTTCTTC. Translated, it gives CASSQVAGGPDDEQFF.

V gene TRBV11-1 combines with J gene TRBJ2-2; D might be TRBD1 (6 bases). Germline lookup yields CDR1 SGHAT and CDR2 FQDESV (reference sequence). V gave up 3 bases and J gave up 5 bases, with 10 bases separating them. This CDR3 comprises 14 residues. The CDR3 nucleotides are TGTGCCAGCAGCTTGTTGGGACAAACCGGGGAGCTGTTTTTT. Its translation: CASSLLGQTGELFF. The full variable domain, in which reference TRBV11-1 and TRBJ2-2 provide the parts outside the CDR3, is EAEVAQSPRYKITEKSQAVAFWCDPISGHATLYWYRQILGQGPELLVQFQDESVVDDSQLPKDRFSAERLKGVDSTLKIQPAELGDSAMYLCASSLLGQTGELFFGEGSRLTVL.

V is TRBV5-6 and J is TRBJ1-5; no clear D. The V and J ends lost 1 base and 0 bases respectively, with 11 bases between them. The CDR3 length is 16 residues. Germline V gene sequence: CDR1 SGHDT, CDR2 YYEEEE. The CDR3 region is CASSLWAAYSNQPQHF. As DNA, the CDR3 is TGTGCCAGCAGCTTGTGGGCAGCATATAGCAATCAGCCCCAGCATTTT.

The gene calls are TRBV5-1 and TRBJ2-3; the match to TRBD1 covers 7 bases. CDR1 and CDR2 from the germline V gene are SGHRS and YFSETQ. The length of the CDR3 is 15 residues. J was trimmed by 2 bases and V by 5 bases; bases with no gene match: 8. The CDR3 DNA follows: TGCGCCAGCAGGGAGACAGGGCTCTACACAGATACGCAGTATTTT. This codes for CASRETGLYTDTQYF. Filled out from reference TRBV5-1 and TRBJ2-3, the complete variable domain reads KAGVTQTPRYLIKTRGQQVTLSCSPISGHRSVSWYQQTPGQGLQFLFEYFSETQRNKGNFPGRFSGRQFSNSRSEMNVSTLELGDSALYLCASRETGLYTDTQYFGPGTRLTVL.

This clone was found a few times. The chain employs TRBV7-2 and TRBJ2-5; 11 bases fit TRBD2. Germline-derived CDR1 and CDR2 are SGHTA and FQGNSA. The CDR3 covers 16 residues. Losses at the gene ends were 3 bases for V and 5 bases for J; bases not matched to a gene: 8. This CDR3 is CASSLASGRKGETQYF. The CDR3 DNA follows: TGTGCCAGCAGCTTGGCTAGCGGGAGGAAGGGGGAGACCCAGTACTTC. Drawing the rest from reference TRBV7-2 and TRBJ2-5, the complete variable domain is GAGVSQSPSNKVTEKGKDVELRCDPISGHTALYWYRQSLGQGLEFLIYFQGNSAPDKSGLPSDRFSAERTGGSVSTLTIQRTQQEDSAVYLCASSLASGRKGETQYFGPGTRLLVL.

The chain joins TRBV7-8 to TRBJ2-7; a possible D gene is TRBD2 (5 bases). V lost 5 bases and J lost 0, with 14 bases in between. The CDR3 consists of 15 residues. Germline V lookup: CDR1 SGHVS, CDR2 FQNEAQ. CDR3 in amino acids: CASSLGGSNSYEQYV. CDR3 in DNA: TGTGCCAGCAGCCTAGGAGGATCCAACTCCTACGAGCAGTACGTC.

The chain links TRBV6-2 or TRBV6-3 to TRBJ2-1; D unresolved. The CDR3 sequence is 13 residues long. CDR1 MNHEY and CDR2 SVGEGT come from the germline V gene. Trimming took 6 bases from V and 4 from J, leaving 10 bases between them. CDR3 sequence: CASSITAYNEQFF. CDR3 sequence (DNA): TGTGCCAGCAGCATTACAGCTTACAATGAGCAGTTCTTC.

The V gene is TRBV11-2, the J gene TRBJ2-1; D is possibly TRBD2 (6 bases). The CDR3 runs to 12 residues. Germline V lookup: CDR1 SGHAT, CDR2 FQNNGV. Trimming shortened V by 9 bases and J by 3 bases, and 9 bases separated the two germline ends. Here the CDR3 reads CASGRNYNEQFF. The DNA for the CDR3 is TGTGCCAGTGGGAGGAACTACAATGAGCAGTTCTTC. Based on the CDR3 plus reference TRBV11-2 and TRBJ2-1, the full variable domain is EAGVAQSPRYKIIEKRQSVAFWCNPISGHATLYWYQQILGQGPKLLIQFQNNGVVDDSQLPKDRFSAERLKGVDSTLKIQPAKLEDSAVYLCASGRNYNEQFFGPGTRLTVL.

This clone was seen more than once but under ten times. The V call is TRBV6-6, the J call TRBJ2-2; D gene ambiguous. Deletions cut 6 bases from V and 4 bases from J, with 12 bases between. Germline V gives CDR1 MNHNY, CDR2 SVGAGI (reference sequence). The CDR3 loop spans 14 amino acids. CDR3 region: CASSPPSGTGELFF. CDR3 nucleotide sequence: TGTGCCAGCAGCCCACCGTCGGGCACCGGGGAGCTGTTTTTT.

This rearrangement joins TRBV2 to TRBJ2-5, with 9 bases that match TRBD1. The ends lost 6 bases at V and 4 bases at J; junction bases unmatched: 6. CDR3 length equals 14 residues. Germline lookup yields CDR1 SNHLY and CDR2 FYNNEI. CDR3 DNA sequence: TGTGCCAGCAGACAGGGGGCGAGCACAGAGACCCAGTACTTC. This sequence encodes CASRQGASTETQYF.

This clone was seen many times. This chain links TRBV6-2 or TRBV6-3 with TRBJ1-5; D may be TRBD1 (6 bases). The germline V and J ends were trimmed by 0 bases and 6 bases, with 18 bases remaining between them. This CDR3 has 17 residues. CDR1 MNHEY and CDR2 SVGEGT come from the germline V gene. CDR3 in DNA: TGTGCCAGCAGTTACTCAGGGGGTGAACGGAGAAGTCAGCCCCAGCATTTT. As protein: CASSYSGGERRSQPQHF.

This clone has a count of ten or more. The chain links TRBV5-4 to TRBJ1-2; 8 bases match TRBD1. V shed 4 bases, J shed 1 base, and the junction held 6 bases outside the gene matches. CDR3 length: 15 residues. The germline gives CDR1 SGHNT, CDR2 YYREEE (reference sequence). CDR3 coding DNA: TGTGCCAGCAGCGTGGGACAGGCAAATAACTATGGCTACACCTTC. Translated: CASSVGQANNYGYTF.

The J gene is TRBJ1-5, the V gene TRBV3-1 (or the pseudogene TRBV3-2); D gene unclear. Between the trimmed V and J ends, which lost 4 bases and 3 bases, there was a span of 10 bases. This CDR3 is 14 amino acids long. The germline V gene has CDR1 LGHDT and CDR2 YNNKEL (reference sequence). The CDR3: CASSLRGYNQPQHF. CDR3 sequence (DNA): TGTGCCAGCAGCCTCCGCGGTTACAATCAGCCCCAGCATTTT.

The chain has TRBV19 and TRBJ1-1; D uncertain. The V gene lost 5 bases and the J gene lost 1 base, with 17 bases spanning the gap. Germline V gene sequence: CDR1 LNHDA, CDR2 SQIVND (reference sequence). CDR3 length: 16 residues. CDR3 nucleotides: TGTGCCAGTAGTGCTCCTATTCAGACTCGGAACACTGAAGCTTTCTTT. It encodes CASSAPIQTRNTEAFF. Full variable domain (outside the CDR3, taken from reference TRBV19 and TRBJ1-1): DGGITQSPKYLFRKEGQNVTLSCEQNLNHDAMYWYRQDPGQGLRLIYYSQIVNDFQKGDIAEGYSVSREKKESFPLTVTSAQKNPTAFYLCASSAPIQTRNTEAFFGQGTRLTVV.

The CDR3 loop reads CASSLVAGGSGNTIYF. The CDR3 DNA reads as TGTGCCAGCAGCTTGGTGGCAGGGGGCTCTGGAAACACCATATATTTT. The chain joins TRBV5-6 to TRBJ1-3, with TRBD1 identical over 7 bases. CDR3 size: 16 residues. Germline V gene lookup returns CDR1 SGHDT and CDR2 YYEEEE. V dropped 0 bases and J dropped 0; count of bases not matched to a gene: 3. Together with reference TRBV5-6 and TRBJ1-3, the CDR3 gives the full variable domain: DAGVTQSPTHLIKTRGQQVTLRCSPKSGHDTVSWYQQALGQGPQFIFQYYEEEERQRGNFPDRFSGHQFPNYSSELNVNALLLGDSALYLCASSLVAGGSGNTIYFGEGSWLTVV.

The chain has TRBV6-5 and TRBJ2-7, with D possibly matching TRBD2 (5 bases). CDR1 MNHEY and CDR2 SVGAGI come from the germline V gene. V was clipped by 0 bases and J by 3 bases, with 12 bases between them. The CDR3 consists of 15 residues. CDR3 coding DNA: TGTGCCAGCAGTTACTCGTCTGACGGGATCTACGAGCAGTACTTC. Translating gives CASSYSSDGIYEQYF.

This clone has only a few counts. The V call is TRBV19, the J call TRBJ2-7, with 7 bases matching TRBD1. Germline V gene data show CDR1 as LNHDA and CDR2 as SQIVND (reference sequence). CDR3 length: 14 residues. Germline trimming cut 3 bases from V and 2 bases from J; bases unmatched to any gene: 4. CDR3 coding DNA: TGTGCCAGTAGTATGGGGGACAGCCCCTACGAGCAGTACTTC. Amino acid sequence: CASSMGDSPYEQYF.

This clone showed up just a few times. V usage is TRBV7-2 and J usage is TRBJ1-5, with TRBD1 identical over 7 bases. The CDR3 totals 15 residues. Germline CDR1 and CDR2: SGHTA and FQGNSA. Trimming at V came to 6 bases and at J to 1 base, leaving 6 bases not matched to a gene. CDR3 sequence reads: CASSRLGGSNQPQHF. CDR3 nucleotide sequence: TGTGCCAGCAGTCGCTTAGGGGGCAGCAATCAGCCCCAGCATTTT.

The CDR3 nucleotides read TGTGCCAGCAGCTTGACCGGGACAGAGCAAGAGACCCAGTACTTC. Translating gives CASSLTGTEQETQYF. The rearrangement joins TRBV5-6 to TRBJ2-5; TRBD1 matches at 7 bases. The CDR3 spans 15 residues. Losses at the gene ends were 1 base for V and 2 bases for J; bases not matched to a gene: 5. Germline CDR1 SGHDT, CDR2 YYEEEE.

The J gene is TRBJ1-5, the V gene TRBV5-6; D is perhaps TRBD1 (5 bases). The CDR3 extends over 16 amino acids. The germline V gene encodes CDR1 SGHDT and CDR2 YYEEEE. Between the trimmed V and J ends, which lost 2 bases and 4 bases, there was a span of 16 bases. The CDR3 sequence: CASSFWGESRNQPQHF. The CDR3 DNA sequence: TGTGCCAGCAGCTTCTGGGGGGAGAGCCGGAATCAGCCCCAGCATTTT.

The chain uses TRBV9 and TRBJ1-2; D possibly corresponds to TRBD1 (5 bases). The CDR3 loop spans 15 amino acids. In germline, CDR1 is SGDLS, CDR2 YYNGEE. V was trimmed by 4 bases and J by 5 bases, leaving 18 bases between them. CDR3 nucleotide sequence: TGTGCCAGCAGCCAAACACCGTCAGGGCCTTATGGCTACACCTTC. Amino acids: CASSQTPSGPYGYTF.

This chain uses TRBV27 with TRBJ2-3, with D possibly being TRBD2 (5 bases). The V end was cut by 6 bases, the J end by 0 bases, with 7 bases between. This CDR3 region has 13 residues. The germline CDR1 and CDR2 sequences are MNHEY and SMNVEV (reference sequence). CDR3 in DNA: TGTGCCAGCAGGAGGGCTAGCACAGATACGCAGTATTTT. Translating gives CASRRASTDTQYF.

This clone is a singleton in its sample. The rearrangement uses TRBV28 and TRBJ2-1, with 8 bases identical to TRBD1. V was clipped by 4 bases and J by 7 bases; unmatched bases: 3. The CDR3 contains 13 residues. Germline values: CDR1 MDHEN, CDR2 SYDVKM. The chain's CDR3 is CASSWTGLNEQFF. DNA of the CDR3: TGTGCCAGCAGTTGGACAGGGCTGAATGAGCAGTTCTTC.

The chain couples TRBV11-3 to TRBJ2-3, with a weak D call TRBD1 (6 bases). The CDR3 covers 14 residues. Trimming pared 0 bases from V and 4 bases from J, leaving 8 bases between. The germline V gene encodes CDR1 SGHNT and CDR2 YENEEA. This CDR3 is CASSLDTGSDTQYF. The DNA of the CDR3 is TGTGCCAGCAGCTTAGATACAGGGTCAGATACGCAGTATTTT.

The CDR3 DNA is TGTGCCAGCGGGGCTAGTTTGAACACCGGGGAGCTGTTTTTT. Translation: CASGASLNTGELFF. The chain is built from TRBV2 and TRBJ2-2, with D perhaps TRBD1 (5 bases). This CDR3 contains 14 residues. Deletions cut 8 bases from V and 1 base from J, with 11 bases between. Germline CDR1 reads SNHLY; CDR2 reads FYNNEI. Filled out from reference TRBV2 and TRBJ2-2, the complete variable domain reads EPEVTQTPSHQVTQMGQEVILRCVPISNHLYFYWYRQILGQKVEFLVSFYNNEISEKSEIFDDQFSVERPDGSNFTLKIRSTKLEDSAMYFCASGASLNTGELFFGEGSRLTVL.

This clone appeared many times. The rearrangement uses TRBV6-4 and TRBJ2-2, with unresolved D. V was shortened by 2 bases and J by 1 base, with 5 bases between the two germline ends. The CDR3 has 14 amino acids. CDR1 is MRHNA, CDR2 SNTAGT, per germline. CDR3 loop: CASSDGLNTGELFF. The DNA of the CDR3 is TGTGCCAGCAGTGACGGGCTGAACACCGGGGAGCTGTTTTTT.